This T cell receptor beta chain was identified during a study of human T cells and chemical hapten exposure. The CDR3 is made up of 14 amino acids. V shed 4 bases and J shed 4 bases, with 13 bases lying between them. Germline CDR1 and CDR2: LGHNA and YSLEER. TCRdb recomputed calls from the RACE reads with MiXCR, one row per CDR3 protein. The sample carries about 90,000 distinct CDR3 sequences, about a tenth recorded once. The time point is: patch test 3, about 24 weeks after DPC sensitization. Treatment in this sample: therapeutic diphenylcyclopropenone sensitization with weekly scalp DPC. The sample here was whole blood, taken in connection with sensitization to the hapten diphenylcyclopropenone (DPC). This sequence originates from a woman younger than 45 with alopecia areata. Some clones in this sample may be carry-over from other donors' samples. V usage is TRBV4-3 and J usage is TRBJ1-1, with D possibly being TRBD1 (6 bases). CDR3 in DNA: TGCGCCAGCAGCCCCCTCGCAGGGGCCACTGAAGCTTTCTTT. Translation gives CASSPLAGATEAFF.